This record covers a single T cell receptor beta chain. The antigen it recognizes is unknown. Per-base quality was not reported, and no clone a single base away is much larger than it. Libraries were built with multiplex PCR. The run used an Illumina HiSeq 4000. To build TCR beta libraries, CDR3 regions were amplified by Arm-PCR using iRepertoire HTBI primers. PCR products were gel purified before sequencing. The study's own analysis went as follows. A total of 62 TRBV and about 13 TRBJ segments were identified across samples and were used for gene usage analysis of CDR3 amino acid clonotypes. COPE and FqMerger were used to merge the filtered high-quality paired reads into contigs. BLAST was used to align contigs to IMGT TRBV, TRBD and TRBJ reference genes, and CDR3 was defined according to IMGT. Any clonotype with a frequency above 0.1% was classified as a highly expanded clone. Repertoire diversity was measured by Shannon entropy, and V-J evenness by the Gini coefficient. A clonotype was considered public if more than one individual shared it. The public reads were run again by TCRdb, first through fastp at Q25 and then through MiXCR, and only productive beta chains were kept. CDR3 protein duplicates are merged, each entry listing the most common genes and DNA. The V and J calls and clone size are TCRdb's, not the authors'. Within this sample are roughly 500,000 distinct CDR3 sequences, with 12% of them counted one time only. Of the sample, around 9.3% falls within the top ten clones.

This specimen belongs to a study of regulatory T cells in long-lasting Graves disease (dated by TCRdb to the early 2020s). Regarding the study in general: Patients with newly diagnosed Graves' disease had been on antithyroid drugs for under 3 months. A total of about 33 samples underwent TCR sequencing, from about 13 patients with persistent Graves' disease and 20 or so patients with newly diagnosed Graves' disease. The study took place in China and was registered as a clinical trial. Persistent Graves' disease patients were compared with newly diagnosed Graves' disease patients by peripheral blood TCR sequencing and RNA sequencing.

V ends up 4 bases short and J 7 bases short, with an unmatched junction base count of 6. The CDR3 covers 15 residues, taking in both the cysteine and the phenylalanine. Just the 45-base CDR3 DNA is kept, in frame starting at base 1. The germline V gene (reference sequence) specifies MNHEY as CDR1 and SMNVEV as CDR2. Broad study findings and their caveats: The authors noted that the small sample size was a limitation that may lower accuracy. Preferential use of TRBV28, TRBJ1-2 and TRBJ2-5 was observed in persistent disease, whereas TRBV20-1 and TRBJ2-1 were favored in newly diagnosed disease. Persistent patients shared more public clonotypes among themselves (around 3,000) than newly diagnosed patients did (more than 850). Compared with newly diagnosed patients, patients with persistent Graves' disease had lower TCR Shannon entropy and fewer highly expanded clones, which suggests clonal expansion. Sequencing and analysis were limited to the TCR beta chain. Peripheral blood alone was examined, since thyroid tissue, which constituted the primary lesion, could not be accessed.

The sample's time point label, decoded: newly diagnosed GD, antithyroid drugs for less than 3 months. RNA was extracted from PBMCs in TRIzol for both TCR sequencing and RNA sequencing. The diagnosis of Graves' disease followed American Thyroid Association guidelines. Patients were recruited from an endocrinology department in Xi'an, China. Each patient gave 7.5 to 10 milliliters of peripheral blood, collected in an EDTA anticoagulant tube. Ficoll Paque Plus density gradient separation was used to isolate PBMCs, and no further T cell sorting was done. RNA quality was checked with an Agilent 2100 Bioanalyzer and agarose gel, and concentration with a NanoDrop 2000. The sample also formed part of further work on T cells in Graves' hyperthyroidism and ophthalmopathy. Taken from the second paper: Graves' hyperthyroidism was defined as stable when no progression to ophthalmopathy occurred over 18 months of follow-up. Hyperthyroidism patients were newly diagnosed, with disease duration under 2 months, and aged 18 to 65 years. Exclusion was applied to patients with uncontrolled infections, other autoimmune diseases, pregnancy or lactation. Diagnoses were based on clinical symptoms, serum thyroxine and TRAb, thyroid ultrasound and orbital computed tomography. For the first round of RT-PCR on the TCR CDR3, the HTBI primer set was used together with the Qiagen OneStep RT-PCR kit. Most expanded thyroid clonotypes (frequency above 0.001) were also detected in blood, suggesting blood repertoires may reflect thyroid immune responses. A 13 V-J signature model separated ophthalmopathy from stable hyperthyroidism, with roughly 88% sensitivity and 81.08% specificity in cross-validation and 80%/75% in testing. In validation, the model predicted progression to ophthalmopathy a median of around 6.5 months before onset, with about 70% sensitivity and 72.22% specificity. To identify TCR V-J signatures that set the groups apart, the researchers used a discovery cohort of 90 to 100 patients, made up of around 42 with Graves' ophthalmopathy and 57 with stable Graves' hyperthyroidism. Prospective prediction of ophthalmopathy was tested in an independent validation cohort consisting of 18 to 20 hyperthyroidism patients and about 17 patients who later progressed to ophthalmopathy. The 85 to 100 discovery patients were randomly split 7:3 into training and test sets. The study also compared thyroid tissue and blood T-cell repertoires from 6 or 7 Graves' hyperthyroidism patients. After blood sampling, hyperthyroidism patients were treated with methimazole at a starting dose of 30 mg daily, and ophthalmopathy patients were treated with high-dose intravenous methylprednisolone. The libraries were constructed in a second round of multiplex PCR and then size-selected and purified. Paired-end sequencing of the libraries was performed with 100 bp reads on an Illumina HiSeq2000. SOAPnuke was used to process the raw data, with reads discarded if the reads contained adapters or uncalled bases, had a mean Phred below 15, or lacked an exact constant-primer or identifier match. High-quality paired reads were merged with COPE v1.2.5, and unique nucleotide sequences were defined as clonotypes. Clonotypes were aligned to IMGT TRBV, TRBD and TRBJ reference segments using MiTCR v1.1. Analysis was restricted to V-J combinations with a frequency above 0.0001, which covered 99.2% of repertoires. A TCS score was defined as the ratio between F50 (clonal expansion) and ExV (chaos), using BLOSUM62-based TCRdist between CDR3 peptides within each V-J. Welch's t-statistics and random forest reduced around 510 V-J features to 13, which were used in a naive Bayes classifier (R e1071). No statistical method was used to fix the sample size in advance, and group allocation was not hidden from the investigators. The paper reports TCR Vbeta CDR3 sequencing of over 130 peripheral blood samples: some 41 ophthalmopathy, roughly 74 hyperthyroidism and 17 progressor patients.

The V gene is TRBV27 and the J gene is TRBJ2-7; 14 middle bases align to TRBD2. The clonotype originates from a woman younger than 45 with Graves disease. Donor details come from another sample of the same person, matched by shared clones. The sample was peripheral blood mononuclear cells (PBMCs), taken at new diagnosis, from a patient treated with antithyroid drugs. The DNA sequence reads TGTGCCAGCAGTTCCGGACTAGCGGGAGGACAGGAGCAGTACTTC. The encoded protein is CASSSGLAGGQEQYF.